This T cell receptor beta chain came from a study of blood T cell repertoires in COVID-19. Before being deemed recovered, Cohort 3 donors had two negative PCRs, clearance, or symptom resolution. Clones were read by immunoSEQ multiplex PCR, and TCRdb kept only the in-frame ones, dropping some. The sample holds around 230,000 clones, 70% to 85% seen once. The V and J ends lost 5 bases and 4 bases respectively, with 12 bases between them. This CDR3 contains 15 residues. Germline V gene lookup returns CDR1 SGHTA and CDR2 FQGTGA. This TCR derives from a man in his forties or fifties who had recovered from COVID-19. The chain has TRBV7-3 and TRBJ2-6; a possible D gene is TRBD1 (6 bases). The specimen sequenced was PBMCs or T cells enriched from blood (not recorded which). Written as DNA, the CDR3 is TGTGCCAGCAGCAATACAGGGACCGGGGCCAACGTCCTGACTTTC. As protein: CASSNTGTGANVLTF.